These 8 T cell receptor beta chains were all obtained from the same sample, sequenced in a study of shared clonotypes between healthy human individuals. Cells designated naive CD8 were CD45RO-negative and were positively selected for CCR7, with terminally differentiated effector memory CD45RA+ cells excluded. TCRdb's copy holds only in-frame clones and misses some; the assay was immunoSEQ multiplex PCR. The table includes approximately 2,000,000 clones, roughly 93% detected once. Source material: naive CD8+ T cells from PBMCs. These receptors originate from a man aged 18-30 years in good health. Some clones in this sample may be carry-over from other donors' samples.

The CDR3 sequence: CASRHLLSWDTDTQYF. The CDR3 DNA reads TGTGCCAGCAGACATTTGTTATCGTGGGACACAGATACGCAGTATTTT. The chain has TRBV5-8 and TRBJ2-3; D remains unclear. This CDR3 contains 16 residues. CDR1 is SGHTS and CDR2 is YDEGEE in the germline V gene. V was shortened by 5 bases and J by 2 bases, with 18 bases between the two germline ends.

The V gene is TRBV6-5, the J gene TRBJ2-3; 7 bases agree with TRBD1. V trimming: 4 bases; J trimming: 6 bases; junction bases outside the gene matches: 4. The CDR3 consists of 13 residues. The germline CDR1 and CDR2 sequences are MNHEY and SVGAGI. The CDR3 is CASSLQGWDTQYF. The CDR3, as DNA: TGTGCCAGCAGTTTACAGGGGTGGGATACGCAGTATTTT.

Comment on this clone: The same CDR3 can be traced to other DNA sequences in this sample. The J gene is TRBJ2-5, the V gene TRBV27, with TRBD2 identical over 7 bases. The germline CDR1 and CDR2 sequences are MNHEY and SMNVEV (reference sequence). The trim removed 5 bases at V and 0 bases at J, leaving 9 bases unmatched. The CDR3 covers 16 residues. The CDR3 nucleotides read TGTGCCAGCAGTCCCCGGGGAGGGCGGTACCAAGAGACCCAGTACTTC. This gives the protein CASSPRGGRYQETQYF.

Remarks on this clone: Other DNA sequences in the same sample also yield this CDR3. The chain is built from TRBV9 and TRBJ2-5, with TRBD1 identical over 10 bases. In germline, CDR1 is SGDLS, CDR2 YYNGEE. V shed 0 bases and J 5 bases; nucleotides not matched to a gene: 4. This CDR3 is built from 15 residues. CDR3 nucleotide sequence: TGTGCCAGCAGCGTAGGACAGGGGGCTTTTGAGACCCAGTACTTC. Protein sequence: CASSVGQGAFETQYF.

The chain combines TRBV2 with TRBJ2-2, with D unclear. Looked up from germline, CDR1 is SNHLY and CDR2 is FYNNEI. Trimming stripped 4 bases from V and 3 bases from J, with 6 bases between. This CDR3 is 13 amino acids long. CDR3 sequence: CASSGVYTGELFF. CDR3 sequence (DNA): TGTGCCAGCAGTGGGGTTTACACCGGGGAGCTGTTTTTT.

This chain joins TRBV9 and TRBJ2-1, with D possibly matching TRBD2 (7 bases). V was cut by 1 base and J by 7 bases, with 18 bases left in between. CDR3 size: 16 residues. Germline CDR1 is SGDLS and CDR2 is YYNGEE. For the CDR3, the DNA is TGTGCCAGCAGCGTAAGGGGAGGGGGAAAAAAAAATGAGCAGTTCTTC. It translates to CASSVRGGGKKNEQFF.

Here the CDR3 reads CASSHLQGAGDTEAFF. In nucleotides, the CDR3 is TGTGCCAGCAGCCACTTACAGGGGGCCGGGGACACTGAAGCTTTCTTT. The V and J genes are TRBV7-6 and TRBJ1-1, with 9 positions matching TRBD1. The germline CDR1 and CDR2 sequences are SGHVS and FNYEAQ. J was trimmed by 3 bases and V by 5 bases; bases with no gene match: 10. The CDR3 covers 16 residues.

Details on this clone: Other DNA variants within this sample encode the same CDR3. The chain uses TRBV7-3 and TRBJ1-5; TRBD1 might be the D (5 bases). From germline, CDR1 is SGHTA and CDR2 FQGTGA. V was pared by 1 base and J by 7 bases, with 8 bases between. This CDR3 region has 13 residues. The CDR3 region has the DNA TGTGCCAGCAGCTTAAATGGGGGGCAGCCCCAGCATTTT. It codes for CASSLNGGQPQHF.